This T cell receptor beta chain was obtained from a study of blood T cell repertoires in COVID-19. Original data processing: Amplifying reference gene primers gave estimates of nucleated cell counts. Assay: immunoSEQ multiplex PCR; the TCRdb copy retains only in-frame clones and omits some. The V and J calls and clone size come from that table; D and trimming were worked out from the DNA. This table holds approximately 130,000 clones, about four fifths found once. This TCR derives from a woman aged 60-70 years with active or convalescent COVID-19. The specimen sequenced was peripheral blood.

The CDR3 here is CASRLDRGLTEAFF. In DNA form, the CDR3 reads TGTGCCAGCAGGCTGGACAGGGGGCTCACTGAAGCTTTCTTT. The V and J genes are TRBV6-5 and TRBJ1-1; 11 nucleotides line up with TRBD1. V was pared by 6 bases and J by 4 bases, with 4 bases of the junction left unmatched. Germline CDR1 MNHEY, CDR2 SVGAGI. CDR3 length: 14 residues.